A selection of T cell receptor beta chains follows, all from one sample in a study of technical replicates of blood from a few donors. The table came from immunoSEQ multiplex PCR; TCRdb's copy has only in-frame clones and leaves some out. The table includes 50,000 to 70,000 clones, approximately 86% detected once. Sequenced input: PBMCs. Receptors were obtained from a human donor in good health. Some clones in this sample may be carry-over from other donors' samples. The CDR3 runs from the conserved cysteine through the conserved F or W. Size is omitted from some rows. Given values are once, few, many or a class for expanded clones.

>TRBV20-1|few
CSANLGNTIYF
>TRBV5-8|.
CASSRTGNYGYTF
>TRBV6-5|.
CASSSSHSNQPQHF
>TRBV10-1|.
CASRAQTGDAKNIQYF
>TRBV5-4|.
CASSSSSYNEQFF
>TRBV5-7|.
CASSLDRDPPYQETQYF
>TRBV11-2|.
CASSLDTGLAGEDEQYF
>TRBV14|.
CASSQNTRVRNNNEQFF
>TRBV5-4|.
CASRLGVQSTDTQYF
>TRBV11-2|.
CASSWRQAEQFF
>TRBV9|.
CASSPNTGELFF
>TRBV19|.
CASSIAGTTPYNEQFF
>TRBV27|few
CASRRTGGNAVANSPLHF
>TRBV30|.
CAWTASGRGANVLTF
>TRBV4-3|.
CASSQVGSPKRMNTGELFF
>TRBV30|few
CAWRGQGSSEKLFF
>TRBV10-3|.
CAISESAARGGYEQYF
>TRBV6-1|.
CASSEALTGGQETQYF
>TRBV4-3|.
CASSQDGRNTEAFF
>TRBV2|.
CASGLGLIIGEQFF
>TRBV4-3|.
CASSQQSEQFF
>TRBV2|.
CASTGQGPLYGYTF
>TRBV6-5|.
CASRMTGGNEKLFF
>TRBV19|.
CASSMTGATYEQYF
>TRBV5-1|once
CASSPRGLEEKLFF
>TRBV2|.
CASNRGQGSSGYTF
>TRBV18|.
CASSPGTGGFEQFF
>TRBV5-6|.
CASSFRTGFFYGYTF
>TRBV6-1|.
CASSVRTLGETQYF
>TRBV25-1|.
CASSSGQTIATNEKLFF
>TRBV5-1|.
CASSLEGQGPGNTIYF
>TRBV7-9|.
CASSLVGQAGEKLFF
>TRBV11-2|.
CASSPGHNALSRAGELFF
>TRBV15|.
CATSRGLNYEQYF
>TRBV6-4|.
CASSDSTSGEQFF
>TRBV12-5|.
CASGAGLSYEQYF
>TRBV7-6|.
CASSLVLGEDTGELFF
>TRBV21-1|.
CASRYTRRAGHAEQYF
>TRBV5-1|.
CASSLVARSYEQYF
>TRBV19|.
CASSTRQAYEQYF
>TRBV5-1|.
CASSPGDTGELFF
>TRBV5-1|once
CASSLGTGWYGYTF
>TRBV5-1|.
CASSLGYTDTQYF
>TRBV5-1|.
CASSLEGAINEKLFF
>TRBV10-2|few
CASSEDSSGEQYF
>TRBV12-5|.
CASGFPGGRSYNEQFF
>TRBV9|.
CASSVAFGGNEKLFF
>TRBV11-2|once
CASSAQGDEQYF
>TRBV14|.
CASSQARGGRFF
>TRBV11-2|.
CASSPGGVSPPQHF
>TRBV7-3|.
CASSLLAGGAYNEQFF
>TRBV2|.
CASRGQADLPQHF
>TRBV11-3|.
CASSLVGLAPNF
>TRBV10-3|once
CAISFQGSINEQFF
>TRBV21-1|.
CASGDRGLYLNTEAFF
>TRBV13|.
CASSLPRGRGRTGELFF
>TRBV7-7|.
CASSTISGGYEQYF
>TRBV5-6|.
CASSIPSGRISGELFF
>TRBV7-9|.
CASSPRDTPGYGYTF
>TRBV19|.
CASSRDRIYGYTF